The entry below gives a single T cell receptor beta chain sequence along with its context. The antigen is not known. The record originates from a study of T cell responses to AZD1222 COVID-19 vaccine. Study-wide results and limits: Donors in the cohort were predominantly white British and more often female, and clonal diversity was possibly underestimated. Variant regions that are unmutated are reportedly the target of nearly half of spike-specific TCRs. The study sampled repertoires only after the peak T cell response. Baseline seropositivity occurred in only 5 to 7 AZD1222 recipients.

Clones were sequenced by immunoSEQ multiplex PCR, and TCRdb holds only the in-frame ones, with some missing. The table shows roughly 200,000 clones, with approximately 95% occurring only once. The CDR3 contains 15 residues. Trimming cost V 4 bases and J 2 bases, with 12 bases left between them. Looked up from germline, CDR1 is SGHNT and CDR2 is YYREEE (reference sequence). The V and J genes are TRBV5-4 and TRBJ1-4, with D tentatively TRBD1 (5 bases). The sequence was obtained from an adult who received the MenACWY meningococcal vaccine as a control. The material sequenced was peripheral blood, taken 28 days after the second dose of the MenACWY control vaccine. As DNA, the CDR3 is TGTGCCAGCAGCCCGGAGGCAGGGACTAATGAAAAACTGTTTTTT. Its translation: CASSPEAGTNEKLFF.